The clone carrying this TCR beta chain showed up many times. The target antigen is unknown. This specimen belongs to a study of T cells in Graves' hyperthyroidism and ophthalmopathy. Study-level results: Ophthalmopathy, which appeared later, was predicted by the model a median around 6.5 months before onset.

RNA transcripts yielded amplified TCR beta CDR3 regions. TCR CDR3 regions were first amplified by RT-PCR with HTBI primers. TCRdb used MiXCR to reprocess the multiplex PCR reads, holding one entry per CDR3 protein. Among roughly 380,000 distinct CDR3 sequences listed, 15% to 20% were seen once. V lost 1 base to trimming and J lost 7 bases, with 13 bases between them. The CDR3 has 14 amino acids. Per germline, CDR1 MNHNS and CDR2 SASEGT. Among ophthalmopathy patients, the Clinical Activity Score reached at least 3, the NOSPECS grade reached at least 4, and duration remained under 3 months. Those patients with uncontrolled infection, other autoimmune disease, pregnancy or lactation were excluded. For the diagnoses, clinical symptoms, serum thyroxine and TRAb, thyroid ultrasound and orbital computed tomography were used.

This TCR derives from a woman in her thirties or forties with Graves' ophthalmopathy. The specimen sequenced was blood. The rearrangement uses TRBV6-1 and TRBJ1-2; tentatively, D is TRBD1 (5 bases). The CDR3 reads CASSEVRGRSGYTF. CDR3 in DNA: TGTGCCAGCAGTGAAGTGAGGGGTAGAAGTGGCTACACCTTC.